This T cell receptor beta chain originates from a study of T cell responses to AZD1222 COVID-19 vaccine. General observations from the study: Only 5 or 6 AZD1222 recipients were seropositive at baseline.

The CDR3 length is 12 residues. In germline, CDR1 is SQVTM, CDR2 ANQGSEA. V was clipped by 4 bases and J by 4 bases, with 9 bases between them. With regard to this clone: Its cognate antigen is unknown.

Clones were read by immunoSEQ multiplex PCR, and TCRdb kept only the in-frame ones, dropping some. The repertoire consists of 100,000 to 150,000 clones, with roughly 90% occurring once and the leading ten covering 6% to 8.5%. The chain couples TRBV29-1 to TRBJ2-3; D unclear. Sequenced here: peripheral blood, sampled 28 days after the second AZD1222 dose. The sequence was collected from an adult who received the AZD1222 COVID-19 vaccine. DNA of the CDR3: TGCAGCGTTGCTGGGATGGCAGATACGCAGTATTTT. Protein product: CSVAGMADTQYF.